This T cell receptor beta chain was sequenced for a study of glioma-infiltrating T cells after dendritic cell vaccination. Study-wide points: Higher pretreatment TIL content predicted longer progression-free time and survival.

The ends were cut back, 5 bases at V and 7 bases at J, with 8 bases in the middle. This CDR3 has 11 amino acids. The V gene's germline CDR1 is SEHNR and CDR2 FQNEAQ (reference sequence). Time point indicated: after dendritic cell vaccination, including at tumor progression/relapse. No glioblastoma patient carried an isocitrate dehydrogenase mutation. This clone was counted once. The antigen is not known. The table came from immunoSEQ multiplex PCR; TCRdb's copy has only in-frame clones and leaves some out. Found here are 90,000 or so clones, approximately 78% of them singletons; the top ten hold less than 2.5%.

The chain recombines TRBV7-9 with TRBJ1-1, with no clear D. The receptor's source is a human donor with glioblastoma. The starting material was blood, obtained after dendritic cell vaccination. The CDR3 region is CASSQSHEAFF. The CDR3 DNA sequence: TGTGCCAGCAGCCAAAGCCATGAAGCTTTCTTT.